These 21 T cell receptor beta chains originate from one sample sequenced in a study of blood T cell repertoires in COVID-19. The protocol was immunoSEQ multiplex PCR, while the TCRdb copy is restricted to in-frame clones and leaves out a portion. The repertoire holds over 40,000 clones, with 86% as singletons. Sequenced material: peripheral blood. All receptors come from an elderly man with acute or convalescent COVID-19.

The V and J genes are TRBV6-5 and TRBJ1-2; 9 bases line up with TRBD1. Trimming took 4 bases from V and 7 from J; bases not matched to a gene: 4. This CDR3 region has 13 residues. Germline V gene sequence: CDR1 MNHEY, CDR2 SVGAGI. CDR3: CASSSPTGGGYTF. The CDR3 DNA reads as TGTGCCAGCAGTTCCCCGACAGGGGGTGGCTACACCTTC.

This chain links TRBV27 with TRBJ1-4; 7 bases line up with TRBD1. Losses at the gene ends were 6 bases for V and 12 bases for J; bases not matched to a gene: 13. CDR1 is MNHEY, CDR2 SMNVEV, per germline (reference sequence). The CDR3 is made up of 14 amino acids. The CDR3 DNA reads as TGTGCCAGCAGCTTCGACAGGGCCCGAGGGGAACTGTTTTTT. It translates to CASSFDRARGELFF.

The CDR3 region has the DNA TGTGCCAGCAGCGTGACTAGCGGGATCAGCACAGATACGCAGTATTTT. Translating gives CASSVTSGISTDTQYF. The V gene is TRBV9, the J gene TRBJ2-3; 11 bases line up with TRBD2. The CDR3 totals 16 residues. V shed 2 bases, J shed 0 bases, and the junction held 2 bases outside the gene matches. CDR1 is SGDLS, CDR2 YYNGEE, per germline.

V and J are TRBV5-1 and TRBJ2-7; 7 bases are shared with TRBD1. V lost 4 bases and J lost 0; bases outside the gene matches: 7. The CDR3 runs to 15 residues. Germline V gives CDR1 SGHRS, CDR2 YFSETQ. CDR3: CASSRDRADSYEQYF. The CDR3, as DNA: TGCGCCAGCAGCAGAGACAGGGCGGACTCCTACGAGCAGTACTTC.

The CDR3 coding sequence is TGTGCCAGCAGTGACAGGGGATACGAGCAGTACTTC. It translates to CASSDRGYEQYF. V gene TRBV27 combines with J gene TRBJ2-7; 8 nucleotides line up with TRBD1. The CDR3 is made up of 12 amino acids. Germline CDR1 is MNHEY and CDR2 is SMNVEV (reference sequence). J was trimmed by 4 bases and V by 5 bases; bases with no gene match: 1.

This chain's CDR3 is CASSRRPSTQYF. The CDR3 nucleotides read TGTGCCAGCAGCCGCAGGCCGAGTACGCAGTATTTT. This chain uses TRBV28 with TRBJ2-3; D remains ambiguous. Germline V CDR1 and CDR2: MDHEN, SYDVKM. The germline V and J ends were trimmed by 6 bases and 8 bases, with 12 bases remaining between them. The CDR3 consists of 12 residues.

This sequence joins TRBV18 and TRBJ1-6; no clear D gene. The CDR3 runs 16 residues. Trimming pared 1 base from V and 5 bases from J, leaving 12 bases between. CDR1 is KGHSH, CDR2 LQKENI, per germline. CDR3 coding DNA: TGTGCCAGCTCACCACGACTACACGGTAATAATTCACCCCTCCACTTT. Translated, it gives CASSPRLHGNNSPLHF. Looking up the rest from reference TRBV18 and TRBJ1-6 gives the full variable domain: NAGVMQNPRHLVRRRGQEARLRCSPMKGHSHVYWYRQLPEEGLKFMVYLQKENIIDESGMPKERFSAEFPKEGPSILRIQQVVRGDSAAYFCASSPRLHGNNSPLHFGNGTRLTVT.

The chain employs TRBV12-5 and TRBJ1-1; D unresolved. CDR1 and CDR2 from the germline V gene are LGHNT and FRNRAP. This CDR3 has 14 amino acids. Trimming took 2 bases from V and 1 from J, leaving 8 bases between them. CDR3 sequence: CASGLSGWNTEAFF. Written as DNA, the CDR3 is TGTGCTAGTGGTTTGTCGGGGTGGAACACTGAAGCTTTCTTT. Supplemented by reference TRBV12-5 and TRBJ1-1, the full variable domain reads DARVTQTPRHKVTEMGQEVTMRCQPILGHNTVFWYRQTMMQGLELLAYFRNRAPLDDSGMPKDRFSAEMPDATLATLKIQPSEPRDSAVYFCASGLSGWNTEAFFGQGTRLTVV.

This clone came up a few times. The V gene is TRBV9, the J gene TRBJ2-1; TRBD2 matches at 10 bases. Germline CDR1 SGDLS, CDR2 YYNGEE. This CDR3 spans 15 amino acids. J was trimmed by 5 bases and V by 4 bases; bases with no gene match: 6. CDR3 sequence reads: CASSPRTSGDNEQFF. The CDR3 DNA follows: TGTGCCAGCAGCCCTCGGACTAGCGGCGACAATGAGCAGTTCTTC.

This clone was observed a few times. The V and J genes are TRBV3-1 (or the pseudogene TRBV3-2) and TRBJ1-5; possibly TRBD1 for D (6 bases). Germline V gene lookup returns CDR1 LGHDT and CDR2 YNNKEL (reference sequence). Trimming left V 2 bases short and J 9 bases short, with 8 bases between. The length of the CDR3 is 12 residues. The CDR3 DNA reads TGTGCCAGCAGCCAATCACAGGGGCCCCAGCATTTT. Translating gives CASSQSQGPQHF.

This clone showed up just a few times. The chain employs TRBV18 and TRBJ2-5; no clear D. Trimming shortened V by 1 base and J by 5 bases, and 8 bases separated the two germline ends. This CDR3 comprises 13 residues. Germline V gene lookup returns CDR1 KGHSH and CDR2 LQKENI. The CDR3 sequence is CASSPLQAETQYF. CDR3 sequence (DNA): TGTGCCAGCTCACCACTTCAGGCCGAGACCCAGTACTTC.

This rearrangement joins TRBV6-2 or TRBV6-3 to TRBJ1-5; the D is unclear. The germline V gene encodes CDR1 MNHEY and CDR2 SVGEGT. This CDR3 is 15 amino acids long. Deletions cut 2 bases from V and 0 bases from J, with 8 bases between. The CDR3 coding sequence is TGTGCCAGCAGTTACGCAGGTCATAGCAATCAGCCCCAGCATTTT. Translated: CASSYAGHSNQPQHF.

This rearrangement joins TRBV6-2 or TRBV6-3 to TRBJ2-2, with 8 positions matching TRBD1. CDR3 length equals 17 residues. After removal of 2 bases from V and 2 bases from J, the junction contained 7 bases not matched to a gene. Germline V gives CDR1 MNHEY, CDR2 SVGEGT. CDR3 bases: TGTGCCAGCAGTTACGCCCTACAGGGGGAAAACACCGGGGAGCTGTTTTTT. It codes for CASSYALQGENTGELFF.

The chain is built from TRBV10-3 and TRBJ2-3; unclear D gene. Deletions cut 2 bases from V and 3 bases from J, with 6 bases between. This CDR3 spans 13 amino acids. Germline V CDR1 and CDR2: ENHRY, SYGVKD. CDR3 region: CAISEARTDTQYF. CDR3 coding DNA: TGTGCCATCAGTGAGGCTAGGACAGATACGCAGTATTTT.

This clone has more than one count but fewer than ten. The chain recombines TRBV7-9 with TRBJ1-1; no clear D. The ends were cut back, 1 base at V and 1 base at J, with 4 bases in the middle. The CDR3 extends over 13 amino acids. Germline CDR1 reads SEHNR; CDR2 reads FQNEAQ (reference sequence). The DNA for the CDR3 is TGTGCCAGCAGCTTAGGACAGAACACTGAAGCTTTCTTT. This codes for CASSLGQNTEAFF.

The chain couples TRBV19 to TRBJ1-5; maybe TRBD1 (5 bases). Deletions cut 7 bases from V and 1 base from J, with 17 bases between. CDR3 length equals 16 residues. Germline V gene data show CDR1 as LNHDA and CDR2 as SQIVND (reference sequence). The CDR3 region is CASMFSRRDSNQPQHF. The CDR3 DNA follows: TGTGCCAGTATGTTTTCCCGGCGGGACAGCAATCAGCCCCAGCATTTT.

The chain links TRBV19 to TRBJ2-7, with D tentatively TRBD1 (6 bases). Germline-derived CDR1 and CDR2 are LNHDA and SQIVND (reference sequence). V lost 1 base and J 3 bases, leaving 13 bases between the germline ends. CDR3 length equals 15 residues. The CDR3 DNA reads as TGTGCCAGTAGTATAGGACACACAGGGATCTACGAGCAGTACTTC. Translated: CASSIGHTGIYEQYF. Based on the CDR3 plus reference TRBV19 and TRBJ2-7, the full variable domain is DGGITQSPKYLFRKEGQNVTLSCEQNLNHDAMYWYRQDPGQGLRLIYYSQIVNDFQKGDIAEGYSVSREKKESFPLTVTSAQKNPTAFYLCASSIGHTGIYEQYFGPGTRLTVT.

The chain recombines TRBV28 with TRBJ2-7; 9 positions match TRBD2. The CDR3 has 15 amino acids. Germline V gene lookup returns CDR1 MDHEN and CDR2 SYDVKM. V trimming: 7 bases; J trimming: 6 bases; junction bases outside the gene matches: 13. The CDR3 spells CASTPAGGGFGEQYF. CDR3 DNA sequence: TGTGCCAGCACTCCAGCGGGGGGAGGGTTCGGCGAGCAGTACTTC.

This chain uses TRBV29-1 with TRBJ1-2; D might be TRBD1 (5 bases). Germline V gene lookup returns CDR1 SQVTM and CDR2 ANQGSEA. Trimming shortened V by 1 base and J by 8 bases, and 14 bases separated the two germline ends. There are 13 residues in the CDR3. DNA for the CDR3: TGCAGCGTTGAAGGACCAGGGAATGGAGGCTACACCTTC. Translated, it gives CSVEGPGNGGYTF.

The rearrangement links TRBV9 to TRBJ2-7; TRBD2 aligns across 8 bases. V lost 4 bases to trimming and J lost 3 bases; unmatched junction nucleotides: 9. The CDR3 consists of 15 residues. Germline CDR1 reads SGDLS; CDR2 reads YYNGEE. CDR3 sequence (DNA): TGTGCCAGCAGCCCTCTAGCGGGCTTAGGCTACGAGCAGTACTTC. It encodes CASSPLAGLGYEQYF.

The chain uses TRBV6-5 and TRBJ1-3; D perhaps matches TRBD1 (5 bases). Between the trimmed V and J ends, which lost 6 bases and 2 bases, there was a span of 11 bases. This CDR3 contains 14 residues. Germline values: CDR1 MNHEY, CDR2 SVGAGI. The CDR3 DNA follows: TGTGCCAGCAGGCCCCCGGGGGCTGGAAACACCATATATTTT. This codes for CASRPPGAGNTIYF.